Given below is one T cell receptor (beta chain) in context. Its specificity is unknown. The data were taken from a study of shared clonotypes between healthy human individuals. Study details: Donors, aged 18 to 49, were a couple of women and a few men. Three plates each covered CD4 naive and memory; CD8 naive two, CD8 memory one. Study conclusions and caveats: Among donors, sharing of clonotypes was expected to be affected by sequencing depth.

Assay execution proceeded at the deep level. Sequenced by immunoSEQ multiplex PCR; TCRdb stores in-frame clones only, minus some. Among around 1.9 million clones, 80% to 95% were seen once, and the ten largest hold more than 1.5%. CD8 cells regarded as naive lacked CD45RO, were positively chosen for CCR7, and omitted terminally differentiated effector memory CD45RA+ cells. The specimen was naive CD8+ T cells from PBMCs. This TCR was sampled from a man younger than 35 in good health. Some clones in this sample may be carry-over from other donors' samples.

CDR3 coding DNA: TGCGCCAGCTCGGACAGTGGGTACGAGCAGTACTTC. Translation: CASSDSGYEQYF. The rearrangement links TRBV5-1 to TRBJ2-7; D might be TRBD1 (6 bases). Per the germline V gene, CDR1 is SGHRS and CDR2 is YFSETQ. The CDR3 length is 12 residues. Trimming left V 7 bases short and J 4 bases short, with 12 bases between. Full variable domain (remainder filled in from reference TRBV5-1 and TRBJ2-7): KAGVTQTPRYLIKTRGQQVTLSCSPISGHRSVSWYQQTPGQGLQFLFEYFSETQRNKGNFPGRFSGRQFSNSRSEMNVSTLELGDSALYLCASSDSGYEQYFGPGTRLTVT.